These 23 T cell receptor beta chains originate from one sample sequenced in a study of cytomegalovirus exposure and HLA in healthy donors. Clones were read by immunoSEQ multiplex PCR, and TCRdb kept only the in-frame ones, dropping some. The sample contains 100,000 to 150,000 clones, 88% of which appear only once. The specimen was PBMCs. These receptors were taken from a man aged 18 to 35 in good health and CMV-seronegative.

The chain combines TRBV28 with TRBJ2-7; TRBD2 might be the D (5 bases). The germline gives CDR1 MDHEN, CDR2 SYDVKM. The CDR3 is made up of 16 amino acids. V was pared by 3 bases and J by 3 bases, with 18 bases between. The CDR3 DNA is TGTGCCAGCAGTTTTTCGCTTGGACGGGGAGTCTACGAGCAGTACTTC. Its translation is CASSFSLGRGVYEQYF.

This clone was recorded once. This chain links TRBV5-1 with TRBJ1-1, with D possibly being TRBD1 (6 bases). Germline CDR1 and CDR2: SGHRS and YFSETQ. This CDR3 has 15 residues. The V and J ends lost 1 base and 1 base respectively, with 11 bases between them. CDR3 sequence: CASSLTGSRNTEAFF. As DNA, the CDR3 is TGCGCCAGCAGCTTGACAGGGAGTCGGAACACTGAAGCTTTCTTT. Full variable domain (outside the CDR3, taken from reference TRBV5-1 and TRBJ1-1): KAGVTQTPRYLIKTRGQQVTLSCSPISGHRSVSWYQQTPGQGLQFLFEYFSETQRNKGNFPGRFSGRQFSNSRSEMNVSTLELGDSALYLCASSLTGSRNTEAFFGQGTRLTVV.

The V and J genes are TRBV9 and TRBJ2-1, with D perhaps TRBD2 (6 bases). The CDR3 length is 15 residues. The germline V and J ends were trimmed by 4 bases and 2 bases, with 13 bases remaining between them. The germline V gene has CDR1 SGDLS and CDR2 YYNGEE. CDR3 DNA sequence: TGTGCCAGCAGCCCTAAAGGCGGGACCTACAATGAGCAGTTCTTC. This codes for CASSPKGGTYNEQFF. Combining the CDR3 with reference TRBV9 and TRBJ2-1 gives the whole variable domain DSGVTQTPKHLITATGQRVTLRCSPRSGDLSVYWYQQSLDQGLQFLIQYYNGEERAKGNILERFSAQQFPDLHSELNLSSLELGDSALYFCASSPKGGTYNEQFFGPGTRLTVL.

The rearrangement uses TRBV4-1 and TRBJ1-5; no firm D call. The CDR3 sequence is 14 residues long. Trimming stripped 0 bases from V and 4 bases from J, with 7 bases between. Per the germline V gene, CDR1 is MGHRA and CDR2 is YSYEKL. The chain's CDR3 is CASSQEWQNQPQHF. CDR3 sequence (DNA): TGCGCCAGCAGCCAAGAATGGCAAAATCAGCCCCAGCATTTT.

This chain joins TRBV29-1 and TRBJ2-1, with 7 bases that match TRBD2. The CDR3 consists of 17 residues. The germline gives CDR1 SQVTM, CDR2 ANQGSEA. The trim removed 8 bases at V and 3 bases at J, leaving 19 bases unmatched. In DNA, the CDR3 is TGCAGCCTCCTCGCACCCCCGCAGGGCGGGGGCTACAATGAGCAGTTCTTC. Encoded protein: CSLLAPPQGGGYNEQFF.

V and J are TRBV30 and TRBJ1-5; possible D gene TRBD1, 6 bases. With 0 bases removed from V and 7 bases from J, the gap between germline ends came to 13 bases. The CDR3 sequence is 14 residues long. Germline V CDR1 and CDR2: GTSNPN, SVGIG (reference sequence). In DNA, the CDR3 is TGTGCCTGGAGTGTAACTGGGGGCTGGCAGCCCCAGCATTTT. Protein: CAWSVTGGWQPQHF.

V usage is TRBV5-1 and J usage is TRBJ1-1; TRBD1 might be the D (5 bases). Germline loops: CDR1 SGHRS, CDR2 YFSETQ. The V end was cut by 4 bases, the J end by 4 bases, with 14 bases between. The CDR3 has 14 amino acids. CDR3 region: CASSVSWGGTEAFF. CDR3 DNA: TGCGCCAGCAGCGTGAGCTGGGGGGGCACTGAAGCTTTCTTT.

V is TRBV4-1 and J is TRBJ1-5; D call uncertain. Germline values: CDR1 MGHRA, CDR2 YSYEKL. CDR3 size: 14 residues. The ends were cut back, 4 bases at V and 1 base at J, with 8 bases in the middle. The CDR3 here is CASSPTRSNQPQHF. CDR3 bases: TGCGCCAGCAGCCCCACCCGGAGCAATCAGCCCCAGCATTTT.

The rearrangement uses TRBV7-2 and TRBJ1-2; D remains ambiguous. The V and J ends lost 5 bases and 8 bases respectively, with 9 bases between them. The germline V gene encodes CDR1 SGHTA and CDR2 FQGNSA. This CDR3 has 11 amino acids. The CDR3 DNA follows: TGTGCCAGCAGCCCCCTCAGGGGCTACACCTTC. Its protein is CASSPLRGYTF.

This clone was detected once. The chain uses TRBV5-1 and TRBJ2-5; 8 bases fit TRBD1. V was pared by 4 bases and J by 2 bases, with 4 bases of the junction left unmatched. The CDR3 sequence is 14 residues long. Germline CDR1 SGHRS, CDR2 YFSETQ. CDR3 DNA: TGCGCCAGCAGCCTCCGGACAGGGCAAGAGACCCAGTACTTC. Translating it yields CASSLRTGQETQYF.

V is TRBV18 and J is TRBJ1-2; 11 nucleotides align to TRBD1. Looked up from germline, CDR1 is KGHSH and CDR2 is LQKENI. This CDR3 has 17 residues. V lost 4 bases and J lost 1; bases outside the gene matches: 8. CDR3 in DNA: TGTGCCAGCTCACAAACCGGGACAGGGGGGCGTAACTATGGCTACACCTTC. Protein: CASSQTGTGGRNYGYTF.

The genes are TRBV18 and TRBJ1-3; TRBD1 matches 7 bases. The V segment lost 5 bases and the J segment 0 bases; nucleotides outside the gene matches: 4. There are 15 residues in the CDR3. Germline loops: CDR1 KGHSH, CDR2 LQKENI. The CDR3 region is CASSSGQISGNTIYF. The CDR3 DNA reads TGTGCCAGCTCATCGGGACAGATCTCTGGAAACACCATATATTTT.

This sequence joins TRBV5-8 and TRBJ2-1, with TRBD2 matching 8 bases. This CDR3 comprises 15 residues. The germline gives CDR1 SGHTS, CDR2 YDEGEE. Trimming cost V 4 bases and J 9 bases; bases outside gene matches: 12. CDR3 residues: CASSLGLDWGGEQFF. The CDR3 bases are TGTGCCAGCAGCCTGGGACTAGATTGGGGCGGTGAGCAGTTCTTC.

This clone has only a few counts. The V and J genes are TRBV30 and TRBJ1-2; D ambiguous. CDR3 size: 12 residues. CDR1 is GTSNPN, CDR2 SVGIG, per germline (reference sequence). The germline V and J ends were trimmed by 2 bases and 8 bases, with 12 bases remaining between them. CDR3 residues: CAWSPFSRGYTF. For the CDR3, the DNA is TGTGCCTGGAGTCCCTTCTCGCGGGGCTACACCTTC.

This chain uses TRBV7-2 with TRBJ1-5, with TRBD1 matching 8 bases. The length of the CDR3 is 13 residues. Trimming removed 4 bases from V and 4 bases from J; junction bases left unmatched: 0. CDR1 is SGHTA and CDR2 is FQGNSA in the germline V gene. The CDR3 protein is CASSWTGNQPQHF. CDR3 bases: TGTGCCAGCAGCTGGACAGGGAATCAGCCCCAGCATTTT.

The chain is built from TRBV6-1 and TRBJ1-5; TRBD1 might be the D (5 bases). The CDR3 runs to 13 residues. Trimming shortened V by 5 bases and J by 4 bases, and 9 bases separated the two germline ends. CDR1 is MNHNS and CDR2 is SASEGT in the germline V gene. The DNA for the CDR3 is TGTGCCAGCAGTCGTGACAGAAATCAGCCCCAGCATTTT. It encodes CASSRDRNQPQHF.

V gene TRBV5-1 combines with J gene TRBJ2-5; 9 bases match TRBD2. V lost 1 base to trimming and J lost 6 bases; unmatched junction nucleotides: 7. Germline V gives CDR1 SGHRS, CDR2 YFSETQ. The CDR3 runs 15 residues. CDR3 protein: CASSLKASGNKTQYF. DNA of the CDR3: TGCGCCAGCAGCTTGAAGGCTAGCGGGAATAAGACCCAGTACTTC.

CDR3 sequence: CASSEVAGGRSYEQYF. CDR3 nucleotide sequence: TGTGCCAGCAGTGAAGTAGCGGGAGGGCGGTCCTACGAGCAGTACTTC. J is TRBJ2-7 and V is TRBV25-1; 11 bases are a match to TRBD2. The CDR3 extends over 16 amino acids. V shed 2 bases and J 1 base; nucleotides not matched to a gene: 4. The germline V gene has CDR1 MGHDK and CDR2 SYGVNS.

This chain links TRBV2 with TRBJ2-1; 7 bases fit TRBD2. The CDR3 runs to 17 residues. Looked up from germline, CDR1 is SNHLY and CDR2 is FYNNEI. With 5 bases clipped from V and 4 bases from J, the junction kept 14 bases outside the gene matches. In DNA, the CDR3 is TGTGCCAGCAGTTGGAGTGGGGGGGGAGGTTGGTACAATGAGCAGTTCTTC. Translating gives CASSWSGGGGWYNEQFF.

The J gene is TRBJ1-1, the V gene TRBV10-2; tentatively, D is TRBD1 (5 bases). Trimming shortened V by 2 bases and J by 0 bases, and 10 bases separated the two germline ends. CDR3 length: 15 residues. CDR1 and CDR2 (germline): WSHSY, SAAADI. Written as DNA, the CDR3 is TGCGCCAGCAGTGAGATTGGGACTTTGAACACTGAAGCTTTCTTT. Translating it yields CASSEIGTLNTEAFF.

V usage is TRBV28 and J usage is TRBJ2-7, with TRBD2 matching 14 bases. The CDR3 runs to 18 residues. Germline CDR1 and CDR2: MDHEN and SYDVKM. The J segment lost 0 bases and the V segment lost 5 bases, leaving 9 bases of the junction unmatched. CDR3: CASSTPGLAGVYSYEQYF. The CDR3 nucleotides read TGTGCCAGCAGTACACCGGGACTAGCGGGAGTGTACTCCTACGAGCAGTACTTC.

The chain carries TRBV19 and TRBJ1-1; D unresolved. The V end lost 7 bases, the J end lost 2 bases, and 14 bases lay between the germline ends. This CDR3 spans 14 amino acids. In germline, CDR1 is LNHDA, CDR2 SQIVND (reference sequence). The chain's CDR3 is CASTPRRLNTEAFF. CDR3 DNA: TGTGCCAGTACCCCCCGGCGGCTAAACACTGAAGCTTTCTTT.

The gene calls are TRBV6-1 and TRBJ2-3; TRBD2 matches at 7 bases. The CDR3 has 15 residues. CDR1 MNHNS and CDR2 SASEGT come from the germline V gene. The V segment lost 8 bases and the J segment 0 bases; nucleotides outside the gene matches: 8. The CDR3 loop reads CASGGGGPSTDTQYF. For the CDR3, the DNA is TGTGCCAGCGGGGGGGGAGGGCCCAGCACAGATACGCAGTATTTT.